This T cell receptor beta chain was sequenced in a study of control samples from healthy donors and cancer patients. Using immunoSEQ multiplex PCR, the repertoire was profiled, and TCRdb retains in-frame clones only, with some absent. Altogether 120,000 or so clones are present, 80% to 95% being singletons, with the ten largest covering 0.55% to 0.65%. Germline CDR1 reads SEHNR; CDR2 reads FQNEAQ (reference sequence). This CDR3 has 15 amino acids. The V gene lost 5 bases and the J gene lost 2 bases, with 16 bases spanning the gap. Sample: PBMCs. V and J are TRBV7-9 and TRBJ2-7; TRBD1 or TRBD2 may be the D gene (5 bases each). This receptor was obtained from a man at least 80 years old with head and neck cancer. DNA of the CDR3: TGTGCCAGCAGCCCTCGGGGCCCCGATACCTACGAGCAGTACTTC. The encoded protein is CASSPRGPDTYEQYF.